This TCR beta chain derives from a study of blood T cell repertoires in COVID-19. Study overall: PBMCs, B-cell-depleted T cells, or T cells were the source of the cDNA or gDNA that made up the material.

This CDR3 spans 14 amino acids. Trimming took 1 base from V and 7 from J; bases not matched to a gene: 6. Germline V lookup: CDR1 SGHRS, CDR2 YFSETQ. Data came from immunoSEQ multiplex PCR; TCRdb stores just in-frame clones and leaves some out. The sample carries under 85,000 clones, roughly nine tenths recorded once. V and J are TRBV5-1 and TRBJ2-3, with 7 bases identical to TRBD1. The TCR comes from a woman aged 80 or older with active or convalescent COVID-19. The sample taken for sequencing was peripheral blood. Written as DNA, the CDR3 is TGCGCCAGCAGCTTGTCAGCAGGGGGTTATACGCAGTATTTT. Translating it yields CASSLSAGGYTQYF. Filled out from reference TRBV5-1 and TRBJ2-3, the complete variable domain reads KAGVTQTPRYLIKTRGQQVTLSCSPISGHRSVSWYQQTPGQGLQFLFEYFSETQRNKGNFPGRFSGRQFSNSRSEMNVSTLELGDSALYLCASSLSAGGYTQYFGPGTRLTVL.